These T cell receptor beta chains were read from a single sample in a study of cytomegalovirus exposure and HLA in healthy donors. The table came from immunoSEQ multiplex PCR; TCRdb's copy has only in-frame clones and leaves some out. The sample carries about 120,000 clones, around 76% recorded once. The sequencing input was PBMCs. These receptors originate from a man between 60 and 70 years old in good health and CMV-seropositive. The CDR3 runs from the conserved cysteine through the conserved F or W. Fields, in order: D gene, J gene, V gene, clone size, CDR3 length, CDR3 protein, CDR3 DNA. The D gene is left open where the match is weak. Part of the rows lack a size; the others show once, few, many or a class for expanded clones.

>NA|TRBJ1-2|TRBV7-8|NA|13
CASQSGGDYGYTF
TGTGCCAGCCAGAGTGGGGGCGACTATGGCTACACCTTC
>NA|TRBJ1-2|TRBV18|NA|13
CASSPDTSYGYTF
TGTGCCAGCTCACCAGACACTTCATATGGCTACACCTTC
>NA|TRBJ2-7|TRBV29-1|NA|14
CSVGGGTDNREQYF
TGCAGCGTTGGAGGAGGGACAGACAATCGCGAGCAGTACTTC
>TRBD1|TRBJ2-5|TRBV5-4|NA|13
CASSPTGEETQYF
TGTGCCAGCAGCCCCACAGGGGAGGAGACCCAGTACTTC
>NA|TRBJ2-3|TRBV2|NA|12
CASTTAADTQYF
TGTGCCAGCACCACAGCGGCAGATACGCAGTATTTT
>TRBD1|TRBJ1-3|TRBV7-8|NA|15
CASSPETGVGNTIYF
TGTGCCAGCAGCCCTGAGACAGGGGTCGGAAACACCATATATTTT
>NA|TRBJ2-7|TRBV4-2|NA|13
CASSQDSAGEQYF
TGTGCCAGCAGCCAAGATTCCGCGGGAGAGCAGTACTTC
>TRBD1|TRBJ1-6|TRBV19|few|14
CASRRTGVNSPLHF
TGTGCCAGTAGAAGGACAGGAGTTAATTCACCCCTCCACTTT
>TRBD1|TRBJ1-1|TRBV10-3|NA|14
CAIRKTGTNTEAFF
TGTGCCATCAGGAAGACAGGGACTAACACTGAAGCTTTCTTT
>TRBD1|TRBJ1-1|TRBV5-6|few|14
CASSWDRVNTEAFF
TGTGCCAGCAGCTGGGACAGGGTGAACACTGAAGCTTTCTTT
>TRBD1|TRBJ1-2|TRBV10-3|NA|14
CAISESGTASGYTF
TGTGCCATCAGTGAGTCGGGGACAGCTAGTGGCTACACCTTC
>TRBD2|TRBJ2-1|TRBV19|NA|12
CASSISAGDQFF
TGTGCCAGTAGTATCTCAGCGGGAGATCAGTTCTTC
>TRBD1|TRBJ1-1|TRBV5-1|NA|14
CASSLAGGRTEAFF
TGCGCCAGCAGCTTGGCAGGGGGGCGGACTGAAGCTTTCTTT
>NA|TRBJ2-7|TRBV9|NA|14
CASSEPGFPYEQYF
TGTGCCAGCAGCGAACCGGGGTTCCCCTACGAGCAGTACTTC
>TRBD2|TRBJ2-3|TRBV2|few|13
CASEGGRGDTQYF
TGTGCCAGCGAGGGCGGGAGGGGCGATACGCAGTATTTT
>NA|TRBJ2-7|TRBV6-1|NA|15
CASSRWGPSSYEQYF
TGTGCCAGCAGTCGCTGGGGGCCCAGCTCCTACGAGCAGTACTTC